Detailed here is one TCR beta chain. There is no known antigen for this receptor. The sample holds no much larger clone one base away, and base qualities are not on file. Receptor amplification or capture employed the immunoSEQ multiplex PCR assay. This immuneACCESS table, as held by TCRdb, lists in-frame sequences with V and J called but not all clones. Of the missing ones, under half trace to an unresolved V gene in checked studies; the others have no known cause. Counted in this sample were some 89,000 clones; around 96% of them appeared once. The ten largest clonotypes hold less than 0.35% of the sample. Taken from cysteine to phenylalanine, the CDR3 has 15 residues. The retained sequence is limited to the CDR3, 45 bases, with the frame set at the first base. CDR1 and CDR2 are drawn from the germline V gene (reference sequence): WNHNN, SYGVQD. V has 6 bases trimmed and J has 6 bases trimmed; junction bases matching no gene number 7.

The data originate from a study of technical replicates of blood from a few donors (dated by TCRdb to about 2017). The sequenced material came from T cells isolated from PBMCs. This receptor chain uses TRBV10-1 and TRBJ2-1, with 11 junctional bases fitting TRBD2. The receptor comes from a human donor in good health. The nucleotide sequence reads TGCGCCAGCAGCTTGGGACTAGCGGAGAGCAATGAGCAGTTCTTC. Its protein reads: CASSLGLAESNEQFF.